This entry describes one T cell receptor (beta chain). This sample was taken from a study of blood T cell repertoires in COVID-19. Germline-derived CDR1 and CDR2 are GTSNPN and SVGIG (reference sequence). The germline V and J ends were trimmed by 1 base and 5 bases, with 20 bases remaining between them. The CDR3 covers 16 residues. Libraries were prepared by immunoSEQ multiplex PCR; TCRdb keeps only in-frame clonotypes and omits some of them. This sample yields 150,000 to 200,000 clones, of which around nine tenths are seen a single time; around 2.3% belongs to the top ten. The chain recombines TRBV30 with TRBJ1-2; no definite D call. Sequenced: peripheral blood. This TCR derives from a man in his sixties or seventies with active or convalescent COVID-19. The CDR3 loop reads CAWSAVLVRSGYGYTF. In DNA form, the CDR3 reads TGTGCCTGGAGTGCTGTATTGGTCCGTTCAGGTTATGGCTACACCTTC. The variable domain in full, with the rest retrieved from reference TRBV30 and TRBJ1-2, is SQTIHQWPATLVQPVGSPLSLECTVEGTSNPNLYWYRQAAGRGLQLLFYSVGIGQISSEVPQNLSASRPQDRQFILSSKKLLLSDSGFYLCAWSAVLVRSGYGYTFGSGTRLTVV.